One and the same sample provided the 26 T cell receptor beta chains below, sequenced in a study of shared clonotypes between healthy human individuals. Clones were sequenced by immunoSEQ multiplex PCR, and TCRdb holds only the in-frame ones, with some missing. There are about 1.5 million clones in the sample; 95% to 99% occur only once, and roughly 0.42% lies in the top ten. The sequenced material came from naive CD4+ T cells sorted from blood. The subset was: CD45RA+ positively selected. The receptors here all came from a man younger than 45 in good health.

The J gene is TRBJ2-5, the V gene TRBV5-1; 8 positions match TRBD2. The junction had 7 bases not matched to a gene; V was cut back by 1 base and J by 2 bases. This CDR3 comprises 16 residues. Germline V gene data show CDR1 as SGHRS and CDR2 as YFSETQ. CDR3 DNA: TGCGCCAGCAGCTTGTGGTTAGCGGGACCACAAGAGACCCAGTACTTC. Translated, it gives CASSLWLAGPQETQYF.

Of note for this clone: Other DNA sequences within the sample encode an identical CDR3. J is TRBJ2-1 and V is TRBV20-1; D uncertain. Germline V gene sequence: CDR1 DFQATT, CDR2 SNEGSKA (reference sequence). The CDR3 length is 10 residues. Trimming cost V 5 bases and J 7 bases, with 6 bases left between them. The CDR3 sequence: CSAPSNEQFF. The CDR3 nucleotides read TGCAGTGCTCCCAGTAATGAGCAGTTCTTC.

The J gene is TRBJ1-1, the V gene TRBV2; unclear D gene. Trimming cost V 3 bases and J 0 bases, with 8 bases left between them. This CDR3 is built from 14 residues. Per germline, CDR1 SNHLY and CDR2 FYNNEI. CDR3 DNA sequence: TGTGCCAGCAGTGACAGGAGCATGAACACTGAAGCTTTCTTT. The encoded protein is CASSDRSMNTEAFF.

The rearrangement uses TRBV5-1 and TRBJ2-2; 11 bases are shared with TRBD2. Per the germline V gene, CDR1 is SGHRS and CDR2 is YFSETQ. Trimming took 0 bases from V and 2 from J; bases not matched to a gene: 3. The CDR3 spans 17 residues. The chain's CDR3 is CASSLGLAGSNTGELFF. CDR3 nucleotide sequence: TGCGCCAGCAGCTTGGGACTAGCGGGGAGTAACACCGGGGAGCTGTTTTTT.

The V call is TRBV2, the J call TRBJ1-1; D is unresolved. From germline, CDR1 is SNHLY and CDR2 FYNNEI. This CDR3 has 14 amino acids. V lost 4 bases to trimming and J lost 0 bases, with 9 bases between them. The CDR3 region has the DNA TGTGCCAGCAGTGTTACGGGGATGAACACTGAAGCTTTCTTT. It translates to CASSVTGMNTEAFF.

CDR3 protein: CASSFYRLSNTEAFF. The CDR3 nucleotides are TGTGCCAGCAGTTTCTATCGACTGTCGAACACTGAAGCTTTCTTT. This chain uses TRBV28 with TRBJ1-1, with D hard to call. Germline V lookup: CDR1 MDHEN, CDR2 SYDVKM. Trimming removed 3 bases at V and 1 base at J, with 12 bases between. This CDR3 region has 15 residues. Full variable domain (rest looked up from reference TRBV28 and TRBJ1-1): DVKVTQSSRYLVKRTGEKVFLECVQDMDHENMFWYRQDPGLGLRLIYFSYDVKMKEKGDIPEGYSVSREKKERFSLILESASTNQTSMYLCASSFYRLSNTEAFFGQGTRLTVV.

This chain connects TRBV19 to TRBJ1-2; 9 bases match TRBD1. Germline values: CDR1 LNHDA, CDR2 SQIVND (reference sequence). The length of the CDR3 is 16 residues. The J segment lost 2 bases and the V segment lost 1 base, leaving 5 bases of the junction unmatched. In DNA form, the CDR3 reads TGTGCCAGTAGTATAGCCCCGACAGGGGGGAACTATGGCTACACCTTC. Protein: CASSIAPTGGNYGYTF.

The CDR3 loop is CASSERVYSYEQYF. CDR3 in DNA: TGTGCCAGCAGTGAACGGGTCTACTCCTACGAGCAGTACTTC. V is TRBV2 and J is TRBJ2-7; D unresolved. The CDR3 consists of 14 residues. CDR1 and CDR2 from the germline V gene are SNHLY and FYNNEI. V lost 2 bases to trimming and J lost 0 bases, with 8 bases between them. Full variable domain (missing parts from reference TRBV2 and TRBJ2-7): EPEVTQTPSHQVTQMGQEVILRCVPISNHLYFYWYRQILGQKVEFLVSFYNNEISEKSEIFDDQFSVERPDGSNFTLKIRSTKLEDSAMYFCASSERVYSYEQYFGPGTRLTVT.

CDR3 coding DNA: TGTGCCAGCAGCGCGGGACTAGCGAGCTACAATGAGCAGTTCTTC. Its translation is CASSAGLASYNEQFF. This sequence joins TRBV9 and TRBJ2-1, with 10 bases aligning to TRBD2. The CDR3 sequence is 15 residues long. The germline gives CDR1 SGDLS, CDR2 YYNGEE. The trim removed 3 bases at V and 3 bases at J, leaving 3 bases unmatched. The variable domain in full, completed from reference TRBV9 and TRBJ2-1, reads DSGVTQTPKHLITATGQRVTLRCSPRSGDLSVYWYQQSLDQGLQFLIQYYNGEERAKGNILERFSAQQFPDLHSELNLSSLELGDSALYFCASSAGLASYNEQFFGPGTRLTVL.

This chain links TRBV10-1 with TRBJ2-1, with TRBD2 as a possible D gene (5 bases). Between the trimmed V and J ends, which lost 3 bases and 7 bases, there was a span of 13 bases. This CDR3 contains 14 residues. Germline CDR1 WNHNN, CDR2 SYGVQD (reference sequence). CDR3 sequence (DNA): TGCGCCAGCAGTGATACTAGGACCGTTAATGAGCAGTTCTTC. This sequence encodes CASSDTRTVNEQFF.

The chain uses TRBV18 and TRBJ1-2; perhaps TRBD1 as D (6 bases). The CDR3 sequence is 17 residues long. The ends were cut back, 6 bases at V and 5 bases at J, with 25 bases in the middle. Germline-derived CDR1 and CDR2 are KGHSH and LQKENI. CDR3 sequence (DNA): TGTGCCAGCTCCCCAAAGACAGGCCGACCTATCGGATATGGCTACACCTTC. This sequence encodes CASSPKTGRPIGYGYTF.

The chain recombines TRBV6-1 with TRBJ2-7, with D possibly called TRBD1 or TRBD2 (5 bases each). The CDR3 totals 15 residues. V shed 2 bases and J shed 4 bases, with 15 bases lying between them. Looked up from germline, CDR1 is MNHNS and CDR2 is SASEGT. CDR3 in DNA: TGTGCCAGCAGTGAACTCAGCAGGGCGGGTTACGAGCAGTACTTC. This sequence encodes CASSELSRAGYEQYF.

This chain links TRBV5-5 with TRBJ2-7; 7 bases fit TRBD1. The CDR3 is made up of 12 amino acids. J gave up 0 bases and V 7 bases, and 1 base lay outside the gene matches. Germline V gives CDR1 SGHKS, CDR2 YYEKEE (reference sequence). The CDR3 DNA sequence: TGTGCCAGCGGACAGGACTCCTACGAGCAGTACTTC. Protein product: CASGQDSYEQYF.

CDR3 amino acids: CASSLDPPTSGTKDTQYF. The CDR3 coding sequence is TGTGCCAGCAGCTTAGATCCCCCGACTAGCGGGACGAAAGATACGCAGTATTTT. This sequence joins TRBV11-2 and TRBJ2-3; 11 nucleotides agree with TRBD2. The CDR3 runs to 18 residues. Germline CDR1 is SGHAT and CDR2 is FQNNGV. Trimming took 0 bases from V and 5 from J; bases not matched to a gene: 10.

The V call is TRBV9, the J call TRBJ2-5, with D hard to call. Germline-derived CDR1 and CDR2 are SGDLS and YYNGEE. The V gene lost 1 base and the J gene lost 4 bases, with 14 bases spanning the gap. The CDR3 runs to 15 residues. CDR3 amino acids: CASSVIGMMGETQYF. In DNA form, the CDR3 reads TGTGCCAGCAGCGTAATCGGAATGATGGGAGAGACCCAGTACTTC.

The chain recombines TRBV15 with TRBJ2-6; 8 bases map to TRBD2. Germline V gene lookup returns CDR1 LNHNV and CDR2 YYDKDF (reference sequence). Germline trimming cut 2 bases from V and 5 bases from J; bases unmatched to any gene: 8. The CDR3 runs to 17 residues. CDR3 amino acids: CATSRHPRGGRANVLTF. CDR3 sequence (DNA): TGTGCCACCAGCAGACACCCTCGGGGGGGCCGGGCCAACGTCCTGACTTTC.

The chain combines TRBV7-3 with TRBJ2-1; 7 nucleotides match TRBD2. The CDR3 covers 15 residues. V was pared by 4 bases and J by 4 bases, with 7 bases of the junction left unmatched. From germline, CDR1 is SGHTA and CDR2 FQGTGA. CDR3 nucleotides: TGTGCCAGCAGCTCAACTAGCGCGCAATACAATGAGCAGTTCTTC. Translated, it gives CASSSTSAQYNEQFF.

The CDR3 sequence is CASAKTGGEETQYF. The CDR3 bases are TGTGCCAGCGCCAAGACAGGGGGCGAGGAGACCCAGTACTTC. The genes are TRBV2 and TRBJ2-5; TRBD1 matches at 10 bases. The CDR3 covers 14 residues. With 8 bases clipped from V and 5 bases from J, the junction kept 8 bases outside the gene matches. CDR1 and CDR2 from the germline V gene are SNHLY and FYNNEI.

The chain employs TRBV21-1 and TRBJ1-1. TRBV21-1 is deemed a pseudogene. The CDR3 extends over 11 amino acids. CDR3 amino acids: CASWDCTEAFF. CDR3 in DNA: TGTGCCAGCTGGGATTGCACTGAAGCTTTCTTT.

Of note for this clone: Other DNA sequences from this sample encode an identical CDR3 as well. V and J are TRBV7-7 and TRBJ2-7; 11 bases map to TRBD2. The V segment lost 5 bases and the J segment 6 bases; nucleotides outside the gene matches: 3. The CDR3 is made up of 13 amino acids. Germline assignment: CDR1 SSHAT and CDR2 FNYEAQ (reference sequence). In DNA, the CDR3 is TGTGCCAGCAGCAGTCTAGCGGGGGGCGAGCAGTACTTC. It translates to CASSSLAGGEQYF.

The chain couples TRBV6-5 to TRBJ2-7; 11 bases map to TRBD1. The germline V gene encodes CDR1 MNHEY and CDR2 SVGAGI. The V gene end was trimmed by 2 bases and the J gene end by 0 bases; junction bases not matched to a gene: 0. The length of the CDR3 is 15 residues. Written as DNA, the CDR3 is TGTGCCAGCAGTTACGGACAGGGGGCCTCCTACGAGCAGTACTTC. Its translation: CASSYGQGASYEQYF.

The genes are TRBV27 and TRBJ2-1, with D possibly matching TRBD2 (5 bases). The germline gives CDR1 MNHEY, CDR2 SMNVEV (reference sequence). This CDR3 spans 13 amino acids. The V and J ends lost 3 bases and 10 bases respectively, with 13 bases between them. The CDR3 sequence is CASSLWTPGEQFF. The CDR3 DNA reads TGTGCCAGCAGTTTGTGGACTCCGGGGGAGCAGTTCTTC.

This clone is a singleton in its sample. The chain combines TRBV2 with TRBJ2-3; 13 nucleotides line up with TRBD2. The CDR3 spans 15 residues. Per the germline V gene, CDR1 is SNHLY and CDR2 is FYNNEI. Trimming cost V 3 bases and J 8 bases; bases outside gene matches: 5. CDR3 sequence reads: CASSDGLAGVRTQYF. CDR3 in DNA: TGTGCCAGCAGTGACGGACTAGCGGGAGTCCGTACGCAGTATTTT.

A word on this clone: The same CDR3 also results from other DNA sequences found in this sample. This chain links TRBV4-3 with TRBJ2-3; D unresolved. This CDR3 is 14 amino acids long. Trimming shortened V by 0 bases and J by 3 bases, and 7 bases separated the two germline ends. Germline loops: CDR1 LGHNA, CDR2 YSLEER. The CDR3 sequence is CASSQDSLTDTQYF. The CDR3 DNA follows: TGCGCCAGCAGCCAAGACAGCCTGACAGATACGCAGTATTTT.

The V call is TRBV29-1, the J call TRBJ2-1, with D perhaps TRBD1 (5 bases). V was shortened by 7 bases and J by 9 bases, with 10 bases between the two germline ends. Per the germline V gene, CDR1 is SQVTM and CDR2 is ANQGSEA. This CDR3 has 10 residues. The CDR3 loop reads CSAQGFEQFF. In DNA form, the CDR3 reads TGCAGCGCTCAGGGTTTTGAGCAGTTCTTC.

This chain uses TRBV28 with TRBJ2-5; D is unresolved. Germline CDR1 reads MDHEN; CDR2 reads SYDVKM. CDR3 length: 13 residues. Trimming took 2 bases from V and 4 from J, leaving 8 bases between them. CDR3 region: CASSLIGRETQYF. CDR3 DNA: TGTGCCAGCAGTTTAATCGGACGAGAGACCCAGTACTTC.